Listed below are T cell receptor beta chains from one sample, sequenced in a study of T-cell reconstitution after alpha-beta-depleted transplantation in children. TCRdb called the PCR reads again in MiXCR, with one record for every CDR3 protein. This sample has about 120,000 distinct CDR3 sequences, with 23% found just once. Here the sequenced sample was PBMCs, mostly from graft donor cells, taken 180 days after TCRalphabeta/CD19-depleted stem cell transplant. The receptors were gathered from a male patient aged 2 to 10 who had a stem cell transplant for chronic granulomatous disease, so the T cells may come from the graft donor. Both conserved end residues are part of each CDR3. The D gene is left open where the match is weak. Expanded clones are given a class, and other clones once, few, many or no size at all.

abundance | j_gene | d_gene | v_gene | CDR3aa | CDR3nt
many | TRBJ2-7 | TRBD1 | TRBV20-1 | CSARMVDRALNWF | TGCAGTGCTAGAATGGTGGACAGGGCACTTAACTGGTTC
many | TRBJ2-7 | TRBD1 | TRBV13 | CASSFGGQLSYEQYF | TGTGCCAGCAGTTTTGGGGGACAGCTTTCCTACGAGCAGTACTTC
few | TRBJ2-7 | TRBD1 | TRBV7-9 | CASSTLGQTYEQYF | TGTGCCAGCAGCACTTTGGGACAGACCTACGAGCAGTACTTC
. | TRBJ1-5 | TRBD1 | TRBV12-3/TRBV12-4 | CASRPTGVDNQPQHF | TGTGCCAGCAGGCCTACAGGGGTGGATAATCAGCCCCAGCATTTT
. | TRBJ2-5 | . | TRBV24-1 | CATSQVGETQYF | TGTGCCACCAGCCAGGTCGGAGAGACCCAGTACTTC
many | TRBJ2-1 | . | TRBV10-3 | CAISEGDEQFF | TGTGCCATCAGTGAAGGTGATGAGCAGTTCTTC
many | TRBJ2-3 | . | TRBV20-1 | CSASLVVQKTDTQYF | TGCAGTGCGAGTTTGGTTGTACAGAAAACAGATACGCAGTATTTT
many | TRBJ2-5 | . | TRBV29-1 | CSVEPGSQETQYF | TGCAGCGTTGAGCCAGGGTCCCAAGAGACCCAGTACTTC
many | TRBJ2-3 | . | TRBV5-1 | CASSSPRLTDTQYF | TGCGCCAGCAGCTCCCCCCGACTCACAGATACGCAGTATTTT
few | TRBJ2-7 | . | TRBV5-1 | CASSPNGHDRRSYEQYF | TGCGCCAGCAGCCCAAATGGACACGACAGACGATCCTACGAGCAGTACTTC
few | TRBJ2-2 | TRBD2 | TRBV4-2 | CASSPGLVDTGELFF | TGTGCCAGCAGCCCGGGACTAGTCGACACCGGGGAGCTGTTTTTT